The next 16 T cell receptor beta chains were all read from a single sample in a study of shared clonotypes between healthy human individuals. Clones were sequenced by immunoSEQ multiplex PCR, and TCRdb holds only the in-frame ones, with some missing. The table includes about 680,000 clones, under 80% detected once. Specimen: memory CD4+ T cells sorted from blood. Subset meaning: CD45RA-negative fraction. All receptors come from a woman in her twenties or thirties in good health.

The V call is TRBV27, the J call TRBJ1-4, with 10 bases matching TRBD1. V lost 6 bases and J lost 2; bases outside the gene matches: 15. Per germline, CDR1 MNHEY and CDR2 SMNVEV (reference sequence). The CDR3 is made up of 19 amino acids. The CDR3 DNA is TGTGCCAGCAGCCGCTTAGGGACAGGGGTTTTTGGCACTAATGAAAAACTGTTTTTT. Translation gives CASSRLGTGVFGTNEKLFF.

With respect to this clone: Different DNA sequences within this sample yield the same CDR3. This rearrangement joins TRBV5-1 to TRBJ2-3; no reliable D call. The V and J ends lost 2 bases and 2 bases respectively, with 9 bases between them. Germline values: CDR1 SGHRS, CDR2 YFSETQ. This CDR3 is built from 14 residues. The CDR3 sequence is CASSFGSSTDTQYF. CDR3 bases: TGCGCCAGCAGCTTCGGGTCTTCCACAGATACGCAGTATTTT.

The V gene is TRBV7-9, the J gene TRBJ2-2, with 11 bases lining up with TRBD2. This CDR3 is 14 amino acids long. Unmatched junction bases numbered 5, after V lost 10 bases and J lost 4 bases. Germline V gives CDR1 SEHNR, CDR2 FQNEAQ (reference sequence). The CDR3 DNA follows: TGTGCCACTGGACTAGCGGGTATCACCGGGGAGCTGTTTTTT. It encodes CATGLAGITGELFF.

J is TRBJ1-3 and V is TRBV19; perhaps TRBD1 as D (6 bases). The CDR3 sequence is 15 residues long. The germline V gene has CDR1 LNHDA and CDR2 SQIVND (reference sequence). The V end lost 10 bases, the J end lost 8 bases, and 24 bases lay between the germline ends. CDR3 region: CATPTGPYYGDTIYF. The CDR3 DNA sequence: TGTGCCACCCCGACAGGTCCCTACTATGGGGACACCATATATTTT.

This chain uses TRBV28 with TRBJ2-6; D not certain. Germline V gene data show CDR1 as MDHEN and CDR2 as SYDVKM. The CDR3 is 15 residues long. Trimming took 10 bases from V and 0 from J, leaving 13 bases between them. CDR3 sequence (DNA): TGTGCCACTTCACGGGTGGGCTCTGGGGCCAACGTCCTGACTTTC. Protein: CATSRVGSGANVLTF.

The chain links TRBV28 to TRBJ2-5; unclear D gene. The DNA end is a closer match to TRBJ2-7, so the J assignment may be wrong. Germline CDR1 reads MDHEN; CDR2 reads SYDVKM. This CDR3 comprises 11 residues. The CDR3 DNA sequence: TGTGCCAGCAGTCGCCTCTACGAGCAGTACTTC. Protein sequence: CASSRLYEQYF.

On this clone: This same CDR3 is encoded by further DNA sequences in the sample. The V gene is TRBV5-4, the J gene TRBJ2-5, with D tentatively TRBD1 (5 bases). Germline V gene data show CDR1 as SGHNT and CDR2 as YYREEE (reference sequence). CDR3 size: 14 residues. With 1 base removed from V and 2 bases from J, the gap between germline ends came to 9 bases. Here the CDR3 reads CASSLWAGQETQYF. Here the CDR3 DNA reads TGTGCCAGCAGCTTGTGGGCAGGGCAAGAGACCCAGTACTTC.

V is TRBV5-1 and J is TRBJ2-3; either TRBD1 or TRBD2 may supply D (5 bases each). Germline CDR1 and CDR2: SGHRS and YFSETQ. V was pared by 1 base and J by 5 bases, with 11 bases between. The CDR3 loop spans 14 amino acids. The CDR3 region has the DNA TGCGCCAGCAGCTTGCCCGGGACCCAAGATACGCAGTATTTT. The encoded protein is CASSLPGTQDTQYF.

The CDR3 is CASSPRQGATGELFF. DNA for the CDR3: TGTGCCAGCAGCCCTCGTCAGGGGGCAACCGGGGAGCTGTTTTTT. The gene calls are TRBV9 and TRBJ2-2; 8 bases map to TRBD1. CDR1 and CDR2 from the germline V gene are SGDLS and YYNGEE. The V and J ends lost 4 bases and 5 bases, in that order; junction bases with no gene match: 7. The CDR3 is 15 amino acids.

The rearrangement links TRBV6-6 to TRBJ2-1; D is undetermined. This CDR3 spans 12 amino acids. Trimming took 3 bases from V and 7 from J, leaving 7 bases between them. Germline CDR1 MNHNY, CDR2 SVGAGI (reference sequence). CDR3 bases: TGTGCCAGCAGTTATGGAGCGAATGAGCAGTTCTTC. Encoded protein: CASSYGANEQFF.

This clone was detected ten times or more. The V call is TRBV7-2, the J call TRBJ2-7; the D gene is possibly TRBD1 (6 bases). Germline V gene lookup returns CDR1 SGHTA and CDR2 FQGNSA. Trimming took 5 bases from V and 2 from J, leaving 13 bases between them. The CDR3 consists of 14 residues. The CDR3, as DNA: TGTGCCAGCAGCAATAACAGGGTAGCCTACGAGCAGTACTTC. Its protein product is CASSNNRVAYEQYF. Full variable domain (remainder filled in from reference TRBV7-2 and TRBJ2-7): GAGVSQSPSNKVTEKGKDVELRCDPISGHTALYWYRQSLGQGLEFLIYFQGNSAPDKSGLPSDRFSAERTGGSVSTLTIQRTQQEDSAVYLCASSNNRVAYEQYFGPGTRLTVT.

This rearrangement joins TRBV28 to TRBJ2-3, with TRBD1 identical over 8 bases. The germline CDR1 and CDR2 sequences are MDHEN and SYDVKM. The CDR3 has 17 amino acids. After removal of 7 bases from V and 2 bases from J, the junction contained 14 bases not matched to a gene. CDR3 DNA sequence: TGTGCCAGCACCCCTTCCAGGGGGCTTGGTGTCACAGATACGCAGTATTTT. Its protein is CASTPSRGLGVTDTQYF.

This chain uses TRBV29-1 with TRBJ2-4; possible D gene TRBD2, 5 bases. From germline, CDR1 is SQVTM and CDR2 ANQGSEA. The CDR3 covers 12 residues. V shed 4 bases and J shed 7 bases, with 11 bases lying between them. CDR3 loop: CSVVGSGNIQYF. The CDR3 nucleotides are TGCAGCGTTGTTGGCTCGGGGAACATTCAGTACTTC.

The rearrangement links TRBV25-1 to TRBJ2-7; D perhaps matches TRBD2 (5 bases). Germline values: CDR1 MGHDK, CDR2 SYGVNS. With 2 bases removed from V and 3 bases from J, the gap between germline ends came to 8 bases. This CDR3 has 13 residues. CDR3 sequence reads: CASSEQRGYEQYF. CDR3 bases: TGTGCCAGCAGTGAACAACGGGGCTACGAGCAGTACTTC.

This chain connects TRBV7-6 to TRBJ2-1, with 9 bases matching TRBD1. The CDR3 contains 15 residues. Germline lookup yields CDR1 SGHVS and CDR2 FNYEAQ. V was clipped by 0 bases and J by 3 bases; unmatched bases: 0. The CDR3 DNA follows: TGTGCCAGCAGCTTAGCGGGACAGGGCTACAATGAGCAGTTCTTC. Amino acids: CASSLAGQGYNEQFF.

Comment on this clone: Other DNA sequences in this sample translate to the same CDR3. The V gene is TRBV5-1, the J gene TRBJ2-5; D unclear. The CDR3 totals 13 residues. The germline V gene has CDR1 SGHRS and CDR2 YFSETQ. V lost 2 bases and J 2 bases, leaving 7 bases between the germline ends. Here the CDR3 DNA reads TGCGCCAGCAGCTTTCAACCTCAAGAGACCCAGTACTTC. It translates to CASSFQPQETQYF.